The sequence of this T cell receptor (beta chain) was determined in a study of blood T cell repertoires in COVID-19. About the study: Samples came from the United States, Italy and Spain, spanning acute and convalescent COVID-19. Sources were T cells, B-cell-depleted T cells, or PBMCs; the material itself was cDNA or gDNA.

Study processing details: Quantification of nucleated cells was approximated via reference gene primer amplification. Sequencing was performed with immunoSEQ multiplex PCR; in TCRdb, only in-frame clones are kept and a portion is missing. Clonal size and the V and J genes are those of that table, whereas D and trimming came from the DNA. The sample yields over 30,000 clones, roughly 90% seen once. This CDR3 is 17 amino acids long. Germline-derived CDR1 and CDR2 are SGDLS and YYNGEE. Trimming took 0 bases from V and 0 from J, leaving 14 bases between them. The material sequenced was peripheral blood. The chain has TRBV9 and TRBJ2-3, with D possibly matching TRBD2 (6 bases). This sequence originates from a man between 70 and 80 years old with acute or convalescent COVID-19. CDR3 nucleotides: TGTGCCAGCAGCGTAGATCCTGTCGGGACTAGCACAGATACGCAGTATTTT. Translation gives CASSVDPVGTSTDTQYF.